This record concerns one T cell receptor beta chain sequence. The antigen is not known. This sample stems from a study of siplizumab effects on memory and regulatory T cells. Findings and limits, study-wide: A minor fraction of alloreactive clones, and no more, mapped to unstimulated subsets.

Measured with immunoSEQ multiplex PCR; TCRdb has only the in-frame clones, and not every one. The sample shows around 78,000 clones, 91% of them seen only once. The CDR3 loop spans 13 amino acids. The germline CDR1 and CDR2 sequences are MNHEY and SMNVEV (reference sequence). With 6 bases removed from V and 5 bases from J, the gap between germline ends came to 14 bases. This clonotype was obtained from a human donor in good health. The J gene is TRBJ2-7, the V gene TRBV27; D is possibly TRBD1 or TRBD2 (5 bases each). The sequencing input was CD8+ T cells sorted from blood. The CDR3 DNA follows: TGTGCCAGCAGCTTCGGGACGCTCAACGAGCAGTACTTC. Amino acid sequence: CASSFGTLNEQYF.